This TCR beta chain was identified in a study of cytomegalovirus exposure and HLA in healthy donors. The germline V and J ends were trimmed by 1 base and 6 bases, with 3 bases remaining between them. The CDR3 length is 11 residues. Germline values: CDR1 KGHSY, CDR2 FQNENV. PCR primers comprised 60 Vbeta and 13 Jbeta primers. Clones were sequenced by immunoSEQ multiplex PCR, and TCRdb holds only the in-frame ones, with some missing. The profile shows around 90,000 clones, less than 85% of them singletons. As concerns this clone: Its antigen is still unknown.

Study-level points and caveats: Fewer N-insertions than the 666-donor mean were reportedly shown by an Asian-associated ancestry cluster in a later analysis. A missense variant in DCLRE1C was later tied to TCR beta V- and J-gene trimming. Among TCR beta chains of equal frequency, HLA-associated ones were more clonally expanded in a later analysis. Highest at DRB1 and lowest at HLA-C, TCR association rates differed among HLA loci in a later analysis.

The material sequenced was PBMCs. This receptor was identified in a man aged 35-49 years in good health and CMV-seropositive. J is TRBJ1-1 and V is TRBV16; D uncertain. CDR3 in DNA: TGTGCCAGCAGCCAATTCTCTGAAGCTTTCTTT. Its protein product is CASSQFSEAFF.